One sample yielded the 15 T cell receptor beta chains listed below, sequenced in a study of blood T cell repertoires in COVID-19. Profiled with immunoSEQ multiplex PCR; TCRdb holds only in-frame clones, not every one. The data show almost 250,000 clones, 65% to 90% seen once. Sequencing was performed on PBMCs or T cells enriched from blood (not recorded which). These receptors were collected from a woman aged 45-60 years with acute COVID-19.

The V and J genes are TRBV5-1 and TRBJ2-3, with D maybe TRBD2 (5 bases). The CDR3 sequence is 15 residues long. V shed 2 bases and J shed 0 bases, with 10 bases lying between them. Looked up from germline, CDR1 is SGHRS and CDR2 is YFSETQ. CDR3 sequence reads: CASSFGGGSTDTQYF. The CDR3 DNA sequence: TGCGCCAGCAGCTTTGGCGGCGGGAGCACAGATACGCAGTATTTT.

The rearrangement uses TRBV29-1 and TRBJ2-3, with D perhaps matching TRBD1 (5 bases). Germline V gene lookup returns CDR1 SQVTM and CDR2 ANQGSEA. This CDR3 region has 16 residues. The V end lost 7 bases, the J end lost 0 bases, and 20 bases lay between the germline ends. In DNA, the CDR3 is TGCAGCGCTCCCGAATCCAGGGCCACTAGCACAGATACGCAGTATTTT. It is translated as CSAPESRATSTDTQYF.

This clone occurred a few times. The V gene is TRBV7-2, the J gene TRBJ1-2; possible D gene TRBD1, 5 bases. CDR3 length equals 16 residues. The germline CDR1 and CDR2 sequences are SGHTA and FQGNSA. Trimming cost V 1 base and J 2 bases, with 14 bases left between them. Here the CDR3 reads CASSLEGFRPNYGYTF. The CDR3 DNA reads TGTGCCAGCAGCTTAGAGGGGTTTAGACCCAACTATGGCTACACCTTC.

The rearrangement joins TRBV25-1 to TRBJ1-1; possibly TRBD1 for D (6 bases). Trimming removed 4 bases at V and 4 bases at J, with 13 bases between. Germline V gene data show CDR1 as MGHDK and CDR2 as SYGVNS. The CDR3 has 14 amino acids. The DNA for the CDR3 is TGTGCCAGCAGTGCCCCTACAGGGTTCACTGAAGCTTTCTTT. This translates into CASSAPTGFTEAFF.

The chain joins TRBV9 to TRBJ2-7, with 12 nucleotides matching TRBD1. The junction had 5 bases not matched to a gene; V was cut back by 4 bases and J by 6 bases. CDR1 is SGDLS and CDR2 is YYNGEE in the germline V gene. This CDR3 is 14 amino acids long. In DNA, the CDR3 is TGTGCCAGCAGCCCTGGGACAGGGGGCGTCGAGCAGTACTTC. It yields the protein CASSPGTGGVEQYF.

This chain links TRBV5-6 with TRBJ1-3; D possibly corresponds to TRBD1 (5 bases). The V gene's germline CDR1 is SGHDT and CDR2 YYEEEE. The CDR3 is 16 residues long. V was trimmed by 3 bases and J by 1 base, leaving 14 bases between them. The CDR3: CASSWAGLSSGNTIYF. CDR3 coding DNA: TGTGCCAGCAGCTGGGCGGGGCTATCTTCTGGAAACACCATATATTTT.

In its sample, this clone was seen once. The genes are TRBV12-3 or TRBV12-4 and TRBJ2-7; unclear D gene. V was clipped by 4 bases and J by 2 bases, with 6 bases between them. The CDR3 covers 12 residues. The CDR3 here is CASSSTPYEQYF. CDR3 nucleotide sequence: TGTGCCAGCAGTTCTACCCCCTACGAGCAGTACTTC.

The chain links TRBV6-5 to TRBJ1-5; TRBD1 matches 7 bases. Germline V gene sequence: CDR1 MNHEY, CDR2 SVGAGI. The CDR3 has 14 residues. Trimming took 6 bases from V and 3 from J; bases not matched to a gene: 5. The chain's CDR3 is CASRPGQNNQPQHF. CDR3 bases: TGTGCCAGCAGGCCGGGACAGAACAATCAGCCCCAGCATTTT.

This chain connects TRBV30 to TRBJ2-2; 12 positions match TRBD2. Germline V lookup: CDR1 GTSNPN, CDR2 SVGIG (reference sequence). The CDR3 consists of 12 residues. This CDR3 reads CALAGGPGELFF. For the CDR3, the DNA is TGTGCTCTAGCGGGGGGGCCCGGGGAGCTGTTTTTT.

This chain joins TRBV3-1 (or the pseudogene TRBV3-2) and TRBJ1-2; perhaps TRBD1 as D (6 bases). The CDR3 spans 14 residues. The germline V gene has CDR1 LGHDT and CDR2 YNNKEL (reference sequence). The germline V and J ends were trimmed by 3 bases and 7 bases, with 15 bases remaining between them. CDR3 region: CASSHAGRGPGYTF. The CDR3 DNA follows: TGTGCCAGCAGCCACGCGGGCAGGGGACCTGGCTACACCTTC.

The rearrangement uses TRBV4-1 and TRBJ2-1; 9 bases align to TRBD2. The V gene end was trimmed by 0 bases and the J gene end by 4 bases; junction bases not matched to a gene: 7. CDR1 is MGHRA and CDR2 is YSYEKL in the germline V gene. The CDR3 has 17 residues. The CDR3 DNA sequence: TGCGCCAGCAGCCAAGACTCAGCGGGGGGCAGGTACAATGAGCAGTTCTTC. Its translation: CASSQDSAGGRYNEQFF.

The rearrangement links TRBV29-1 to TRBJ2-1; 8 nucleotides align to TRBD1. V dropped 6 bases and J dropped 7; count of bases not matched to a gene: 14. There are 15 residues in the CDR3. The germline V gene has CDR1 SQVTM and CDR2 ANQGSEA. CDR3 in DNA: TGCAGCGTCCATACAGGGGGGACTTGGCAAAATGAGCAGTTCTTC. Translated, it gives CSVHTGGTWQNEQFF.

The V and J genes are TRBV5-1 and TRBJ1-6; 9 bases match TRBD1. This CDR3 has 15 residues. V was pared by 0 bases and J by 7 bases, with 2 bases of the junction left unmatched. Germline lookup yields CDR1 SGHRS and CDR2 YFSETQ. The CDR3 loop reads CASSLGTGENSPLHF. CDR3 DNA sequence: TGCGCCAGCAGCTTGGGGACAGGGGAGAATTCACCCCTCCACTTT.

The CDR3 bases are TGTGCCAGCAGTGAGGGGGGTTGGGGGACTGAAGCTTTCTTT. Protein product: CASSEGGWGTEAFF. The V and J genes are TRBV25-1 and TRBJ1-1; perhaps TRBD1 as D (5 bases). Germline V gives CDR1 MGHDK, CDR2 SYGVNS. Trimming removed 3 bases from V and 5 bases from J, with 13 bases in between. The length of the CDR3 is 14 residues.

The rearrangement uses TRBV6-5 and TRBJ1-1; perhaps TRBD1 as D (6 bases). The germline V gene encodes CDR1 MNHEY and CDR2 SVGAGI. The CDR3 has 16 amino acids. Trimming took off 2 bases at V and 4 bases at J, with 17 bases between the two ends. The CDR3 protein is CASSYGVGLGGTEAFF. For the CDR3, the DNA is TGTGCCAGCAGTTACGGCGTGGGTCTAGGGGGCACTGAAGCTTTCTTT.